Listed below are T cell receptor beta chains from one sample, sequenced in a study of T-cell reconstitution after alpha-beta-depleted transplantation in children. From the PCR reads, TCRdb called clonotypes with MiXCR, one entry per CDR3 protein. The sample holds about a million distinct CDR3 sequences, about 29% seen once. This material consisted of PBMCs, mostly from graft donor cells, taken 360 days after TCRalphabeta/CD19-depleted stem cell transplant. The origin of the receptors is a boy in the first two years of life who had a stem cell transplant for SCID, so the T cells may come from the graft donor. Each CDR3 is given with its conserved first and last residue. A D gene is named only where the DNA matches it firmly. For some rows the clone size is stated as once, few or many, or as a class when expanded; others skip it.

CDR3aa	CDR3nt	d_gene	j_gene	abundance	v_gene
CASSLISTVGTEAFF	TGTGCCAGCAGTTTAATTAGTACGGTCGGGACTGAAGCTTTCTTT	.	TRBJ1-1	few	TRBV12-3/TRBV12-4
CAISQTGKVTDTQYF	TGTGCCATCAGCCAGACAGGGAAGGTCACAGATACGCAGTATTTT	TRBD1	TRBJ2-3	.	TRBV10-3
CASSPGTGWSQPQHF	TGTGCCAGCAGCCCTGGGACAGGGTGGAGCCAGCCCCAGCATTTT	TRBD1	TRBJ1-5	.	TRBV28
CASSPPLLSSYNEQFF	TGTGCCAGCAGCCCCCCTCTACTGAGCTCCTACAATGAGCAGTTCTTC	.	TRBJ2-1	.	TRBV3-1
CASSLRGGGFNTGELFF	TGTGCCAGCAGCTTAAGAGGGGGCGGATTTAACACCGGGGAGCTGTTTTTT	TRBD1	TRBJ2-2	.	TRBV7-6
CASLLSSSTDTQYF	TGTGCCAGCCTCCTTTCCTCTAGCACAGATACGCAGTATTTT	.	TRBJ2-3	.	TRBV5-6
CASSQGDRGPRYQETQYF	TGTGCCAGCAGCCAGGGAGACAGGGGGCCTCGGTACCAAGAGACCCAGTACTTC	TRBD1	TRBJ2-5	.	TRBV2
CASSVGVGQPQHF	TGTGCCAGCAGTGTAGGGGTGGGACAGCCCCAGCATTTT	.	TRBJ1-5	.	TRBV25-1
CSARPGQGAKSPLHF	TGCAGTGCTAGGCCGGGACAGGGGGCCAAATCACCCCTCCACTTT	TRBD1	TRBJ1-6	few	TRBV20-1
CASSLGAGGAPLSYNEQFF	TGTGCCAGCAGCTTAGGGGCCGGGGGCGCCCCCCTTTCCTACAATGAGCAGTTCTTC	.	TRBJ2-1	few	TRBV11-1
CASSLGVGINQPQHF	TGTGCCAGCAGCCTTGGCGTGGGCATCAATCAGCCCCAGCATTTT	.	TRBJ1-5	.	TRBV3-1
CASSPGTGMWLAKNIQYF	TGTGCCAGCAGTCCAGGGACAGGGATGTGGTTAGCCAAAAACATTCAGTACTTC	TRBD1	TRBJ2-4	.	TRBV28
CASSFLRPETQYF	TGTGCCAGCAGCTTTCTGAGGCCAGAGACCCAGTACTTC	.	TRBJ2-5	.	TRBV7-2
CASSSGLARFF	TGTGCCAGCAGTTCCGGACTAGCGCGGTTCTTC	TRBD2	TRBJ2-1	.	TRBV6-5
CATSIASGAYEQYF	TGTGCCACCAGCATCGCTAGCGGGGCCTACGAGCAGTACTTC	TRBD2	TRBJ2-7	few	TRBV15
CASSSPAGYEQYF	TGTGCCAGCAGTTCCCCTGCGGGCTACGAGCAGTACTTC	.	TRBJ2-7	.	TRBV6-6
CASSQEPSRGYGYTF	TGTGCCAGCAGCCAAGAACCCTCTCGGGGATATGGCTACACCTTC	.	TRBJ1-2	few	TRBV3-1
CASKLVRGGHGYTF	TGTGCCAGCAAGTTGGTCAGAGGTGGCCATGGCTACACCTTC	.	TRBJ1-2	many	TRBV5-6
CASSDRGTSVADTQYF	TGTGCCAGTAGTGATAGGGGGACTAGCGTCGCAGATACGCAGTATTTT	TRBD2	TRBJ2-3	.	TRBV19
CASSYSWVSGNQPQHF	TGTGCCAGCAGTTACTCCTGGGTATCGGGCAATCAGCCCCAGCATTTT	.	TRBJ1-5	few	TRBV6-5
CSARGQGSYTF	TGCAGTGCTAGGGGACAGGGTAGCTACACCTTC	TRBD1	TRBJ1-2	few	TRBV20-1
CASSWGLGSSYEQYF	TGTGCCAGCAGCTGGGGACTGGGTAGTTCCTACGAGCAGTACTTC	.	TRBJ2-7	few	TRBV11-2
CASREGSSGYGYTF	TGTGCCAGCAGGGAGGGATCTTCTGGCTATGGCTACACCTTC	.	TRBJ1-2	few	TRBV6-2/TRBV6-3
CASSPSGASKANTGELFF	TGTGCCAGCAGCCCGTCGGGAGCGAGTAAGGCGAACACCGGGGAGCTGTTTTTT	.	TRBJ2-2	.	TRBV7-2
CASSLVPPQGLTEAFF	TGCGCCAGCAGCTTGGTCCCTCCCCAGGGTCTGACGGAAGCTTTCTTT	.	TRBJ1-1	few	TRBV5-1
CASRGTGSGAGSQPQHF	TGTGCCAGCAGGGGGACAGGGAGCGGGGCCGGGAGCCAGCCCCAGCATTTT	TRBD1	TRBJ1-5	.	TRBV28
CASSVDEGSVYEQYF	TGTGCCAGCAGCGTAGATGAGGGGTCCGTTTACGAGCAGTACTTC	.	TRBJ2-7	.	TRBV9
CAISESANPSSGNTIYF	TGTGCCATCAGTGAGTCGGCGAATCCGAGCTCTGGAAACACCATATATTTT	.	TRBJ1-3	few	TRBV10-3
CASSSGQGVLDEQFF	TGCGCCAGCAGCTCAGGACAGGGCGTTTTGGATGAGCAGTTCTTC	TRBD1	TRBJ2-1	few	TRBV5-1
CASSGRDSISTDTQYF	TGTGCCAGCAGCGGCCGGGACAGTATAAGCACAGATACGCAGTATTTT	TRBD1	TRBJ2-3	.	TRBV9
CASSLWSGQYSGNTIYF	TGTGCCAGCAGTTTATGGTCGGGACAGTACTCTGGAAACACCATATATTTT	TRBD1	TRBJ1-3	.	TRBV12-3/TRBV12-4
CASTGFSDEQYF	TGTGCCAGCACCGGCTTTTCTGACGAGCAGTACTTC	.	TRBJ2-7	.	TRBV27
CASSVAPGTNSPLHF	TGTGCCAGCAGCGTAGCCCCAGGGACTAATTCACCCCTCCACTTT	.	TRBJ1-6	.	TRBV9
CASTPLSWQGQETQYF	TGTGCCAGTACTCCCCTCAGTTGGCAGGGCCAAGAGACCCAGTACTTC	.	TRBJ2-5	few	TRBV7-7
CASSLGPGFSADTQYF	TGCGCCAGCAGCTTGGGTCCGGGATTTAGTGCAGATACGCAGTATTTT	.	TRBJ2-3	once	TRBV5-1
CASIGLEETQYF	TGTGCCAGCATCGGGTTAGAAGAGACCCAGTACTTC	.	TRBJ2-5	.	TRBV2
CASSLLGLLTSGNTIYF	TGCGCCAGCAGCTTATTGGGGCTTCTCACCTCTGGAAACACCATATATTTT	.	TRBJ1-3	.	TRBV5-1
CSARGLAFSYNEQFF	TGCAGTGCTAGGGGACTAGCCTTCTCCTACAATGAGCAGTTCTTC	TRBD2	TRBJ2-1	few	TRBV20-1
CASSFGHPYEQYF	TGTGCCAGCAGCTTTGGGCACCCCTACGAGCAGTACTTC	.	TRBJ2-7	.	TRBV11-2